The clone carrying this TCR beta chain was observed a handful of times. Original data processing: Amplified reference gene primers provided the basis for estimating nucleated cell counts. Libraries were prepared by immunoSEQ multiplex PCR; TCRdb keeps only in-frame clonotypes and omits some of them. For V, J and clone size, that table is used; D and trimming come from the DNA. In the table there are 30,000 to 40,000 clones, roughly 85% of which are singletons. The source of the sample is a study of blood T cell repertoires in COVID-19. Study-wide background: Sample material is recorded as cDNA or gDNA derived from T cells, B-cell-depleted T cells, or PBMCs.

The germline V gene encodes CDR1 SGHDN and CDR2 FVKESK. V lost 4 bases and J lost 11; bases outside the gene matches: 8. The CDR3 extends over 12 amino acids. This sequence originates from a woman aged 60-70 years with active COVID-19. Sequenced input: peripheral blood. The chain recombines TRBV14 with TRBJ2-7; 7 nucleotides align to TRBD1. CDR3 nucleotide sequence: TGTGCCAGCAGCCCTGACAGGGCTACTAAGTACTTC. It specifies CASSPDRATKYF.